This T cell receptor beta chain is drawn from a study of blood T cells in healthy people across ages. This CDR3 is built from 14 residues. The V end was cut by 6 bases, the J end by 5 bases, with 17 bases between. CDR1 and CDR2 (germline): DFQATT, SNEGSKA (reference sequence). Sample-barcoded 5' priming and a J-beta primer mix drove a second PCR of about 7 to 11 cycles. The template-switch adaptor was a 5' adaptor with 12 random nucleotides. It tagged each cDNA molecule. TCRdb independently ran MiXCR on the 5' RACE reads; one entry per CDR3 protein. The repertoire has some 1,800,000 distinct CDR3 sequences, about 39% of them found once; the top ten carry more than 20%.

The sequencing sample was made of blood. The TCR was taken from a human donor in good health. This chain connects TRBV20-1 to TRBJ2-4, with a weak D call TRBD1 (6 bases). The CDR3 sequence: CSAGRQGSENIQYF. CDR3 nucleotide sequence: TGCAGTGCCGGGCGGCAGGGGAGTGAAAACATTCAGTACTTC.